Listed below are T cell receptor beta chains from one sample, sequenced in a study of blood T cells in healthy people across ages. TCRdb reprocessed the 5' RACE reads with MiXCR, giving one entry per CDR3 protein. There are 700,000 or so distinct CDR3 sequences in the sample; around a fifth occur only once, and under 25% lies in the top ten. Sequencing was done on a sample of blood. These receptors were taken from a man between 65 and 85 years old in good health. Both conserved end residues are part of each CDR3. The D gene is left open where the match is weak. Part of the rows lack a size; the others show once, few, many or a class for expanded clones.

d_call: TRBD1
j_call: TRBJ1-5
clone_size: -
v_call: TRBV7-2
cdr3_nt: TGTGCCAGCAGCCTCCGGGACAGCCATTATCAGCCCCAGCATTTT
cdr3_aa: CASSLRDSHYQPQHF

d_call: TRBD1
j_call: TRBJ1-2
clone_size: -
v_call: TRBV20-1
cdr3_nt: TGCAGTGCCAGGGACAGCTCTTATGGCTACACCTTC
cdr3_aa: CSARDSSYGYTF

d_call: -
j_call: TRBJ1-5
clone_size: -
v_call: TRBV29-1
cdr3_nt: TGCAGCGTGGTCCAGGGGAGGGATCAGCCCCAGCATTTT
cdr3_aa: CSVVQGRDQPQHF

d_call: TRBD2
j_call: TRBJ2-5
clone_size: -
v_call: TRBV4-3
cdr3_nt: TGCGCCAGCAGCCTAGTGACTAGCGGGACGTGCCAAGAGACCCAGTACTTC
cdr3_aa: CASSLVTSGTCQETQYF

d_call: -
j_call: TRBJ1-3
clone_size: few
v_call: TRBV6-6
cdr3_nt: TGTGCCAGTGTCAGCTCTGGAAACACCATATATTTT
cdr3_aa: CASVSSGNTIYF

d_call: TRBD1
j_call: TRBJ1-2
clone_size: few
v_call: TRBV7-8
cdr3_nt: TGTGCCAGCAGCAGCGGACAGGGGTTGGTTGGCTACACCTTC
cdr3_aa: CASSSGQGLVGYTF

d_call: TRBD2
j_call: TRBJ2-1
clone_size: -
v_call: TRBV4-1
cdr3_nt: TGCGCCAGCAGCCAGCACTCAACTAGAAGCGGGGGGGCCTACAATGAGCAGTTCTTC
cdr3_aa: CASSQHSTRSGGAYNEQFF

d_call: TRBD1
j_call: TRBJ1-5
clone_size: -
v_call: TRBV29-1
cdr3_nt: TGCAGCGTTTGGACAGGGCTAAATCAGCCCCAGCATTTT
cdr3_aa: CSVWTGLNQPQHF

d_call: -
j_call: TRBJ1-1
clone_size: -
v_call: TRBV29-1
cdr3_nt: TGCAGCGTTGAAGGGCCCACTGAAGCTTTCTTT
cdr3_aa: CSVEGPTEAFF

d_call: TRBD2
j_call: TRBJ2-5
clone_size: few
v_call: TRBV29-1
cdr3_nt: TGCAGCGAAATTGTGGCGGGAGACCACCCGGTTGAGACCCAGTACTTC
cdr3_aa: CSEIVAGDHPVETQYF

d_call: -
j_call: TRBJ2-5
clone_size: -
v_call: TRBV5-1
cdr3_nt: TGCGCCAGCAGCCCCCTAGGTATCGAAGAGACCCAGTACTTC
cdr3_aa: CASSPLGIEETQYF

d_call: TRBD1
j_call: TRBJ2-7
clone_size: -
v_call: TRBV29-1
cdr3_nt: TGCAGCGTTGGACAGGGGGCTAACGAGCAGTACTTC
cdr3_aa: CSVGQGANEQYF

d_call: -
j_call: TRBJ2-7
clone_size: -
v_call: TRBV3-1
cdr3_nt: TGTGCCAGCAGCCAAGAGCCCACGCCTCGCGAGCAGTACTTC
cdr3_aa: CASSQEPTPREQYF

d_call: -
j_call: TRBJ2-1
clone_size: few
v_call: TRBV5-1
cdr3_nt: TGCGCCAGCAGCTTGGATTCCTCCGGAAGCTCCTACAATGAGCAGTTCTTC
cdr3_aa: CASSLDSSGSSYNEQFF

d_call: -
j_call: TRBJ1-1
clone_size: once
v_call: TRBV6-1
cdr3_nt: TGTGCCAGCAGTGATGTGGCAGGAGGAAACACTGAAGCTTTCTTT
cdr3_aa: CASSDVAGGNTEAFF

d_call: -
j_call: TRBJ1-1
clone_size: -
v_call: TRBV7-9
cdr3_nt: TGTGCCAGCAGCTTACTCTTCGGGGGACACCAGAACACTGAAGCTTTCTTT
cdr3_aa: CASSLLFGGHQNTEAFF

d_call: TRBD2
j_call: TRBJ2-3
clone_size: few
v_call: TRBV5-1
cdr3_nt: TGCGCCAGCCCTCATATGGAGCTAGCGGGAGTGTTCTGGGACACAGATACGCAGTATTTT
cdr3_aa: CASPHMELAGVFWDTDTQYF

d_call: -
j_call: TRBJ1-2
clone_size: -
v_call: TRBV20-1
cdr3_nt: TGCAGTGCTAGAGATGTTATAGTCTATGGCTACACCTTC
cdr3_aa: CSARDVIVYGYTF

d_call: TRBD2
j_call: TRBJ2-3
clone_size: -
v_call: TRBV5-1
cdr3_nt: TGCGCCAGCAGCAAAGAGCGGGGGGGCCAAACAGATACGCAGTATTTT
cdr3_aa: CASSKERGGQTDTQYF

d_call: -
j_call: TRBJ2-3
clone_size: -
v_call: TRBV7-8
cdr3_nt: TGTGCCAGCAGTCTTTGGGGGGCCACAGATACGCAGTATTTT
cdr3_aa: CASSLWGATDTQYF

d_call: -
j_call: TRBJ2-1
clone_size: -
v_call: TRBV4-1
cdr3_nt: TGCGCCAGCAGCCAAGATCCCCAAGCGGCGGGGACCCCTAAAGATGAGCAGTTCTTC
cdr3_aa: CASSQDPQAAGTPKDEQFF

d_call: -
j_call: TRBJ1-4
clone_size: few
v_call: TRBV28
cdr3_nt: TGTGCCAGCCTCGGACAGCTAGGGAAAAAACTGTTTTTT
cdr3_aa: CASLGQLGKKLFF

d_call: TRBD2
j_call: TRBJ2-7
clone_size: few
v_call: TRBV6-5
cdr3_nt: TGTGCCAGCAGGTCAACTAGCGGGGAGGGGTACGAGCAGTACTTC
cdr3_aa: CASRSTSGEGYEQYF

d_call: -
j_call: TRBJ2-5
clone_size: -
v_call: TRBV2
cdr3_nt: TGTGCCAGCAGTGGCCCTATAGAAGAGACCCAGTACTTC
cdr3_aa: CASSGPIEETQYF

d_call: TRBD2
j_call: TRBJ2-3
clone_size: many
v_call: TRBV4-1
cdr3_nt: TGCGCCAGCAGCCAAGAAAGGCTAGCGGGCACAGATACGCAGTATTTT
cdr3_aa: CASSQERLAGTDTQYF

d_call: -
j_call: TRBJ1-1
clone_size: many
v_call: TRBV7-2
cdr3_nt: TGTGCCAGCAGCTTATCTCCAGGGAACACTGAAGCTTTCTTT
cdr3_aa: CASSLSPGNTEAFF

d_call: -
j_call: TRBJ2-7
clone_size: -
v_call: TRBV4-2
cdr3_nt: TGTGCCAGCAGCCAAGCGACCGGAACTACCATATACGAGCAGTACTTC
cdr3_aa: CASSQATGTTIYEQYF

d_call: TRBD2
j_call: TRBJ2-5
clone_size: -
v_call: TRBV20-1
cdr3_nt: TGCAGTGCTAGAAAATGGGGGACTAGCGGACAAGAGACCCAGTACTTC
cdr3_aa: CSARKWGTSGQETQYF

d_call: -
j_call: TRBJ2-4
clone_size: few
v_call: TRBV5-1
cdr3_nt: TGCGCCAGCAGCTTGGTCCCGGGATTAGCCAAAAACATTCAGTACTTC
cdr3_aa: CASSLVPGLAKNIQYF

d_call: -
j_call: TRBJ1-2
clone_size: few
v_call: TRBV9
cdr3_nt: TGTGCCAGCAGCGTACGAGGGGAGGACACCGGGCTTGGCTACACCTTC
cdr3_aa: CASSVRGEDTGLGYTF

d_call: TRBD1
j_call: TRBJ2-3
clone_size: few
v_call: TRBV19
cdr3_nt: TGTGCCAGTAGTATAGGCCCGGGACAGCGATCCCTTAGGACAGATACGCAGTATTTT
cdr3_aa: CASSIGPGQRSLRTDTQYF

d_call: -
j_call: TRBJ2-4
clone_size: -
v_call: TRBV7-9
cdr3_nt: TGTGCCAGCAGCGAGAGTGTAGGAAACATTCAGTACTTC
cdr3_aa: CASSESVGNIQYF

d_call: TRBD2
j_call: TRBJ2-3
clone_size: -
v_call: TRBV12-5
cdr3_nt: TGTGCTAGTGGTTTGGGGACTAGCGGGAGGGATACGCAGTATTTT
cdr3_aa: CASGLGTSGRDTQYF

d_call: -
j_call: TRBJ2-1
clone_size: many
v_call: TRBV7-9
cdr3_nt: TGTGCCAGCAGCTTATTCAGGGGCAATGAGCAGTTCTTC
cdr3_aa: CASSLFRGNEQFF

d_call: TRBD2
j_call: TRBJ2-3
clone_size: -
v_call: TRBV2
cdr3_nt: TGTGCCTGTGGGCGGGGGAGCACAGATCCGCAGTATTTT
cdr3_aa: CACGRGSTDPQYF

d_call: -
j_call: TRBJ1-1
clone_size: -
v_call: TRBV29-1
cdr3_nt: TGCAGCGTTTCAGGGACAGCTTTCTTT
cdr3_aa: CSVSGTAFF

d_call: -
j_call: TRBJ2-5
clone_size: -
v_call: TRBV20-1
cdr3_nt: TGCAGTGCTAGGCCCGGGTTGGAGACCCAGTACTTC
cdr3_aa: CSARPGLETQYF